One sample yielded the 7 T cell receptor beta chains listed below, sequenced in a study of T cell changes during pregnancy in multiple sclerosis. Profiled with immunoSEQ multiplex PCR; TCRdb holds only in-frame clones, not every one. The data show about 40,000 clones, 90% to 95% seen once. The sample consisted of CD4+ T cells from peripheral blood mononuclear cells, taken in the third trimester of pregnancy. The receptors shown here come from a female donor in good health, enrolled as a control in a pregnancy study.

The chain couples TRBV28 to TRBJ2-1; TRBD2 matches 12 bases. The CDR3 runs 15 residues. CDR1 and CDR2 from the germline V gene are MDHEN and SYDVKM. V lost 4 bases to trimming and J lost 9 bases; unmatched junction nucleotides: 7. The chain's CDR3 is CASSSQTSGGTEQFF. The CDR3, as DNA: TGTGCCAGCAGTTCACAGACTAGCGGGGGAACTGAGCAGTTCTTC.

The count of this clone is one. CDR3 sequence reads: CAWSASNRGHNSPLHF. Written as DNA, the CDR3 is TGTGCCTGGAGCGCATCGAACAGGGGGCATAATTCACCCCTCCACTTT. The V call is TRBV30, the J call TRBJ1-6, with 9 positions matching TRBD1. The junction had 8 bases not matched to a gene; V was cut back by 3 bases and J by 5 bases. The CDR3 contains 16 residues. CDR1 is GTSNPN, CDR2 SVGIG, per germline (reference sequence).

V is TRBV20-1 and J is TRBJ1-1, with D unclear. The CDR3 covers 11 residues. The germline V and J ends were trimmed by 3 bases and 5 bases, with 7 bases remaining between them. Germline-derived CDR1 and CDR2 are DFQATT and SNEGSKA (reference sequence). For the CDR3, the DNA is TGCAGTGCTAGGGTCAGGACTGAAGCTTTCTTT. This gives the protein CSARVRTEAFF.

The CDR3 sequence is CASSLDRGAETQYF. The CDR3 nucleotides read TGCGCCAGCAGCTTAGACAGGGGGGCAGAGACCCAGTACTTC. This chain uses TRBV5-1 with TRBJ2-5; 9 nucleotides match TRBD1. Germline V gene data show CDR1 as SGHRS and CDR2 as YFSETQ. This CDR3 contains 14 residues. Trimming took 2 bases from V and 4 from J; bases not matched to a gene: 3.

The gene calls are TRBV5-1 and TRBJ2-5; the D is unclear. Germline V CDR1 and CDR2: SGHRS, YFSETQ. The CDR3 has 14 residues. Trimming took off 2 bases at V and 1 base at J, with 9 bases between the two ends. DNA of the CDR3: TGCGCCAGCAGCTTAGTAGCCCTCCAAGAGACCCAGTACTTC. It yields the protein CASSLVALQETQYF.

The V gene is TRBV7-8, the J gene TRBJ1-2; no reliable D call. The V and J ends lost 3 bases and 3 bases respectively, with 11 bases between them. The CDR3 is made up of 14 amino acids. Germline V CDR1 and CDR2: SGHVS, FQNEAQ. The CDR3 region has the DNA TGTGCCAGCAGCTTCCGGTTCTCCTACTATGGCTACACCTTC. Protein: CASSFRFSYYGYTF.

The chain combines TRBV7-2 with TRBJ2-7; no definite D call. Trimming took 4 bases from V and 4 from J, leaving 8 bases between them. From germline, CDR1 is SGHTA and CDR2 FQGNSA. There are 12 residues in the CDR3. DNA of the CDR3: TGTGCCAGCAGCTCACAAAATTACGAGCAGTACTTC. Translating gives CASSSQNYEQYF. Full variable domain (outside the CDR3, taken from reference TRBV7-2 and TRBJ2-7): GAGVSQSPSNKVTEKGKDVELRCDPISGHTALYWYRQSLGQGLEFLIYFQGNSAPDKSGLPSDRFSAERTGGSVSTLTIQRTQQEDSAVYLCASSSQNYEQYFGPGTRLTVT.